Listed below are T cell receptor beta chains from one sample, sequenced in a study. A single record per CDR3 protein comes from TCRdb applying MiXCR to the reads. The sample has thousands of distinct CDR3 sequences, 9.5% seen once. Source material: CD4+ T cells from peripheral blood. These receptors were collected from a human donor with rheumatoid arthritis. Both conserved end residues are part of each CDR3. The order of the fields is clone size, V gene, D gene, J gene, CDR3 protein, CDR3 DNA. The D gene is left open where the match is weak. Rows may omit the clone size; those that give it use once, few, many or a size class.

few,TRBV15,NA,TRBJ2-5,CATSPTGRETQYF,TGTGCCACCAGCCCGACAGGGAGGGAGACCCAGTACTTC
medium-sized,TRBV3-1,NA,TRBJ2-3,CASSQDSSGADTQYF,TGTGCCAGCAGCCAAGATAGTAGTGGCGCAGATACGCAGTATTTT
medium-sized,TRBV6-2/TRBV6-3,NA,TRBJ2-1,CASKQGQIAYNEQFF,TGTGCCAGCAAACAGGGTCAGATAGCCTACAATGAGCAGTTCTTC
medium-sized,TRBV29-1,TRBD2,TRBJ2-3,CSVATSGGGDTQYF,TGCAGCGTCGCCACTAGCGGGGGTGGAGATACGCAGTATTTT
medium-sized,TRBV19,TRBD1,TRBJ1-2,CASFTGQVNYGYTF,TGTGCCAGCTTTACGGGACAGGTGAACTATGGCTACACCTTC
medium-sized,TRBV5-1,NA,TRBJ2-3,CASSLADTQYF,TGCGCCAGCAGCTTGGCAGATACGCAGTATTTT
NA,TRBV27,NA,TRBJ2-1,CASSSPRALASYNEQFF,TGTGCCAGCAGTTCCCCACGGGCGCTGGCCTCCTACAATGAGCAGTTCTTC
NA,TRBV29-1,TRBD2,TRBJ2-3,CSVDGGIFTDTQYF,TGCAGCGTTGACGGGGGGATATTCACAGATACGCAGTATTTT
medium-sized,TRBV2,NA,TRBJ2-7,CASSEWDTSSVEQYF,TGTGCCAGCAGTGAATGGGACACCTCCTCAGTGGAGCAGTACTTC
medium-sized,TRBV24-1,NA,TRBJ1-5,CATSDTLGNQPQHF,TGTGCCACCAGTGATACCCTGGGGAATCAGCCCCAGCATTTT
NA,TRBV9,NA,TRBJ1-3,CASSVAGTGSGNTIYF,TGTGCCAGCAGCGTAGCCGGGACGGGCTCTGGAAACACCATATATTTT
many,TRBV7-8,NA,TRBJ1-2,CASSLGVSGYTF,TGTGCCAGCAGCTTGGGAGTTTCGGGCTACACCTTC
many,TRBV12-5,NA,TRBJ2-1,CASGLALPRVEGPGAYNEQFF,TGTGCTAGTGGTTTGGCACTACCGAGGGTGGAGGGCCCCGGGGCCTACAATGAGCAGTTCTTC
NA,TRBV15,TRBD1,TRBJ1-4,CATSREDTTGGEKLFF,TGTGCCACCAGCAGAGAGGACACCACAGGGGGTGAAAAACTGTTTTTT
medium-sized,TRBV12-3/TRBV12-4,NA,TRBJ1-5,CASSLSREPQHF,TGTGCCAGCAGCCTATCGAGGGAGCCCCAGCATTTT
many,TRBV29-1,NA,TRBJ1-1,CSVSILGELDTEAFF,TGCAGCGTTTCTATATTAGGGGAGTTGGACACTGAAGCTTTCTTT
many,TRBV29-1,NA,TRBJ2-5,CSVEFRQRETQYF,TGCAGCGTTGAATTTAGGCAGCGAGAGACCCAGTACTTC
many,TRBV6-5,NA,TRBJ2-1,CASSPGISYNEQFF,TGTGCCAGCAGCCCTGGAATATCCTACAATGAGCAGTTCTTC
many,TRBV27,NA,TRBJ2-5,CASTREPGGGTQYF,TGTGCCAGCACCAGAGAGCCAGGCGGTGGGACCCAGTACTTC
medium-sized,TRBV5-1,NA,TRBJ2-1,CASSKGPNNEQFF,TGCGCCAGCAGCAAAGGGCCCAACAATGAGCAGTTCTTC
many,TRBV7-2,NA,TRBJ1-3,CASSLTPGNTIYF,TGTGCCAGCAGCTTAACACCTGGAAACACCATATATTTT
medium-sized,TRBV12-3/TRBV12-4,TRBD1,TRBJ2-7,CASSPDRAPYEQYF,TGTGCCAGCAGCCCAGACAGGGCTCCCTACGAGCAGTACTTC
many,TRBV2,NA,TRBJ2-2,CASSEDGVNTGELFF,TGTGCCAGCAGTGAGGACGGCGTAAACACCGGGGAGCTGTTTTTT
large,TRBV29-1,NA,TRBJ1-2,CSALGGSYGYTF,TGCAGCGCTCTAGGGGGAAGCTATGGCTACACCTTC
medium-sized,TRBV7-2,NA,TRBJ2-2,CASSLGWNTGELFF,TGTGCCAGCAGCTTGGGTTGGAACACCGGGGAGCTGTTTTTT
NA,TRBV7-3,TRBD2,TRBJ2-3,CASSYGGGADTQYF,TGTGCCAGCAGCTACGGCGGGGGGGCAGATACGCAGTATTTT
medium-sized,TRBV4-1,TRBD2,TRBJ2-5,CASSHLAGVETQYF,TGCGCCAGCAGCCACCTAGCGGGAGTGGAGACCCAGTACTTC
medium-sized,TRBV4-1,NA,TRBJ2-1,CASSSAFNEQFF,TGCGCCAGCAGCTCCGCTTTTAATGAGCAGTTCTTC
many,TRBV28,NA,TRBJ2-2,CASRIQGYTGELFF,TGTGCCAGCAGGATCCAGGGGTACACCGGGGAGCTGTTTTTT
many,TRBV7-9,NA,TRBJ2-7,CASSLSSGTGEQYF,TGTGCCAGCAGCTTAAGTTCTGGGACCGGGGAGCAGTACTTC
medium-sized,TRBV20-1,TRBD1,TRBJ1-1,CSATGQLEAFF,TGCAGTGCTACGGGACAGCTTGAAGCTTTCTTT
medium-sized,TRBV20-1,TRBD2,TRBJ2-1,CSVLSKAGTIDEQFF,TGCAGTGTTTTATCAAAAGCCGGGACTATCGATGAGCAGTTCTTC
medium-sized,TRBV6-5,NA,TRBJ2-6,CASSDMPGTYSGANVLTF,TGTGCCAGCAGTGATATGCCGGGGACCTACTCTGGGGCCAACGTCCTGACTTTC
few,TRBV15,NA,TRBJ2-4,CATSRGSGSGNIQYF,TGTGCCACCAGCAGAGGGTCAGGGTCGGGGAACATTCAGTACTTC
few,TRBV3-1,NA,TRBJ2-5,CASSQEVSTLQETQYF,TGTGCCAGCAGCCAAGAAGTCTCTACCCTCCAAGAGACCCAGTACTTC
medium-sized,TRBV2,TRBD2,TRBJ2-7,CASSDWTSTYEQYF,TGTGCCAGCAGTGATTGGACTAGCACCTACGAGCAGTACTTC
few,TRBV20-1,TRBD1,TRBJ2-5,CSVPDRVETQYF,TGCAGTGTACCCGACAGGGTTGAGACCCAGTACTTC
many,TRBV27,NA,TRBJ1-1,CASRAGTTEAFF,TGTGCCAGCAGGGCCGGGACTACTGAAGCTTTCTTT
large,TRBV13,TRBD1,TRBJ2-7,CASRKQGKGYEQYF,TGTGCCAGCAGAAAACAGGGGAAGGGATACGAGCAGTACTTC
few,TRBV19,TRBD1,TRBJ2-5,CASRMDRGRETQYF,TGTGCCAGTAGGATGGACAGGGGGCGAGAGACCCAGTACTTC
medium-sized,TRBV6-2/TRBV6-3,TRBD2,TRBJ2-7,CASRTSGYEQYF,TGTGCCAGCCGGACTAGCGGCTACGAGCAGTACTTC
many,TRBV7-2,NA,TRBJ2-2,CASSSTGTGELFF,TGTGCCAGCAGTTCCACCGGGACCGGGGAGCTGTTTTTT
medium-sized,TRBV28,TRBD1,TRBJ2-7,CASSSLTGGVDEQYF,TGTGCCAGCAGTTCGCTCACAGGGGGCGTCGACGAGCAGTACTTC